This passage covers 4 T cell receptor beta chains from one sample sequenced in a study of breast tumors, draining lymph nodes, adjacent tissues. TCRdb ran MiXCR on the multiplex PCR reads and lists one entry per CDR3 protein. The sample contains fewer than 200,000 distinct CDR3 sequences, approximately 33% of which appear only once. Samples came from axillary lymph nodes draining the breast cancer. Sequenced: axillary lymph node tissue. The source of these receptors is a female donor with breast cancer. Some clones in this sample may be carry-over from other donors' samples.

This clonotype was counted between two and nine times. This chain links TRBV19 with TRBJ1-1; D is uncertain. Germline CDR1 and CDR2: LNHDA and SQIVND (reference sequence). The CDR3 sequence is 10 residues long. Trimming stripped 9 bases from V and 1 base from J, with 3 bases between. The CDR3 sequence is CASPNTEAFF. In DNA form, the CDR3 reads TGTGCCAGCCCGAACACTGAAGCTTTCTTT.

This clonotype showed up many times. In DNA, the CDR3 is TGTGCCAGCAGTTTGAGTCGGGACAGGCGATGGGGCTACACCTTC. Protein product: CASSLSRDRRWGYTF. This chain uses TRBV27 with TRBJ1-2; 8 bases fit TRBD1. Losses at the gene ends were 3 bases for V and 8 bases for J; bases not matched to a gene: 11. Germline V gives CDR1 MNHEY, CDR2 SMNVEV (reference sequence). The CDR3 has 15 amino acids.

Only one count was recorded for this clonotype. V and J are TRBV20-1 and TRBJ2-5, with D unresolved. Deletions cut 4 bases from V and 2 bases from J, with 5 bases between. This CDR3 is built from 11 residues. Germline V gene lookup returns CDR1 DFQATT and CDR2 SNEGSKA (reference sequence). The CDR3 protein is CSATVQETQYF. The CDR3 DNA reads TGCAGTGCTACTGTACAAGAGACCCAGTACTTC.

Details on this clonotype: The limits of the CDR3 on the DNA are not certain, so only TCRdb's listed CDR3 is given. The CDR3 region is CASSFYICGARLGETQYF. The chain is built from TRBV7-2 and TRBJ2-5; the table's D call TRBD1 went unverified against the DNA. The CDR3 totals 18 residues, both ends included. CDR1 SGHTA and CDR2 FQGNSA come from the germline V gene.